The present T cell receptor (beta chain) was sequenced within a study of PD-1 blockade in classical Hodgkin lymphoma. Following autologous stem cell transplantation, relapse occurred in every patient, and exposure to brentuximab vedotin varied. This CDR3 has 14 amino acids. Germline CDR1 and CDR2: MNHEY and SVGAGI. V shed 8 bases and J 4 bases; nucleotides not matched to a gene: 5. Clones were sequenced by immunoSEQ multiplex PCR, and TCRdb holds only the in-frame ones, with some missing. The sample has fewer than 100,000 clones; 92% are singletons. This clone showed up just a few times. This chain links TRBV6-5 with TRBJ2-1; 10 bases align to TRBD2. The clonotype comes from a human donor with classical Hodgkin lymphoma. This material consisted of peripheral blood mononuclear cells (PBMCs), taken at baseline. CDR3 nucleotides: TGTGCCAGCCGAGGACTAGCGGTATACAATGAGCAGTTCTTC. Translated, it gives CASRGLAVYNEQFF.